These T cell receptor beta chains were read from a single sample in a study of blood T cell repertoires in COVID-19. The data were produced by immunoSEQ multiplex PCR, yet TCRdb's version contains in-frame clones alone and is incomplete. The sample shows 90,000 to 120,000 clones, around 88% of them seen only once. The sequenced sample consisted of peripheral blood. These receptors all stem from a man aged 50 to 60 with active or convalescent COVID-19. Both conserved end residues are part of each CDR3. Each record gives: V gene, clone size, CDR3 protein. Clone sizes are given selectively: once, few, many, or a class where the clone is expanded.

>TRBV25-1|NA
CASSDLRDEQFF
>TRBV27|NA
CASSSEGGEKLFF
>TRBV19|few
CASSIQQGANSPLHF
>TRBV7-9|once
CASSLGVMEGSGNTIYF
>TRBV5-8|NA
CASGLGTRGDEQFF
>TRBV5-1|NA
CASSFRLAESTDTQYF
>TRBV27|few
CASSYHRENTEAFF
>TRBV6-5|NA
CASGRSGFYNEQFF
>TRBV28|NA
CASSLHDRGETQYF
>TRBV28|NA
CASSSPRWQRIGDEQFF
>TRBV2|NA
CASSDDRGLTDTQYF
>TRBV7-9|NA
CASSFNRAPNEKLFF
>TRBV18|NA
CASSPSPGPRNYGYTF
>TRBV7-2|NA
CASSLTDYSNQPQHF
>TRBV4-2|NA
CASSQDSGAGGGYEQYF
>TRBV7-9|NA
CASSLRPALEETQYF
>TRBV5-1|NA
CASSIRTSGSPDTQYF
>TRBV10-2|NA
CASSPGTSGSNEQFF
>TRBV18|NA
CASSPEKGDYSNQPQHF
>TRBV6-6|NA
CASSLGQRSYNEQFF
>TRBV5-1|NA
CASSLNAGNTEAFF
>TRBV12-3/TRBV12-4|NA
CASSSRENTEAFF
>TRBV5-1|NA
CASSLVRETQYF
>TRBV19|NA
CASSTGGEGEQYF
>TRBV7-2|NA
CASSPRTSGRVGGQFF
>TRBV30|NA
CAWSEKNEQYF
>TRBV19|NA
CASKRGTSASYEQYF
>TRBV7-2|once
CASSLARGVGTEAFF
>TRBV7-9|once
CATQGTSGYEQYF
>TRBV27|NA
CASSLGQGAREQYF
>TRBV5-1|NA
CASSLEQGAYGELFF
>TRBV5-6|NA
CASSFGDNSGNTIYF
>TRBV3-1/TRBV3-2|NA
CASSHALAGYYEQYF
>TRBV7-9|few
CASSPDSEAFF
>TRBV7-8|NA
CASSLGRAPNYGYTF
>TRBV20-1|NA
CSASGLAGGLDEQFF
>TRBV2|few
CATAGTSAFNEQFF
>TRBV4-2|NA
CASETGRGLNTEAFF
>TRBV2|NA
CASSQIQGSYGYTF
>TRBV7-2|NA
CASSLDGAGSYEQYF
>TRBV18|NA
CASPRRVGGPYEQYF
>TRBV21-1|NA
CASSAQGGSRQPQHF
>TRBV9|NA
CASSPSLAKSSYNEQFF
>TRBV30|NA
CAWSGTGGSPLHF
>TRBV5-1|NA
CASSLALGFSGNTIYF
>TRBV7-8|NA
CASSLRDRGIQPQHF